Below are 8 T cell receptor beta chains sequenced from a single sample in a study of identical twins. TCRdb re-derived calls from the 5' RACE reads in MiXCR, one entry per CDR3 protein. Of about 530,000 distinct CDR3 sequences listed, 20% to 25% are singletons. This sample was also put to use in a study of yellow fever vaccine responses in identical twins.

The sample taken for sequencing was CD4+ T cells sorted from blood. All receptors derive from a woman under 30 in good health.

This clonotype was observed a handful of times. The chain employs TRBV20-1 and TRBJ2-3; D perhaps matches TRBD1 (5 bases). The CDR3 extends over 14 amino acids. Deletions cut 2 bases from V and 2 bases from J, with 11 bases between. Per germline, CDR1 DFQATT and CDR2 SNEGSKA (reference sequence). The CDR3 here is CSARRGLDTDTQYF. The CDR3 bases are TGCAGTGCTAGAAGGGGCCTCGACACAGATACGCAGTATTTT.

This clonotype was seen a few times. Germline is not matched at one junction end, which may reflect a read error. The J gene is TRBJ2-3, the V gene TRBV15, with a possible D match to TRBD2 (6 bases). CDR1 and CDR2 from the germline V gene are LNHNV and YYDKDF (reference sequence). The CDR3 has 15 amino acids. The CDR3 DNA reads TGTGCCGCCAGAGACGGGAGCACGAGCACAGATACGCAGTATTTT. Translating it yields CAARDGSTSTDTQYF.

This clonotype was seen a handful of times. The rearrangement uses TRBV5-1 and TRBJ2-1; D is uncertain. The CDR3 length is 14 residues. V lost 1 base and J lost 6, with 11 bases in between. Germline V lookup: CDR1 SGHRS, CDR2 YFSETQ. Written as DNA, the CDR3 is TGCGCCAGCAGCTTGATAAGCGCTACCAATGAGCAGTTCTTC. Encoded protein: CASSLISATNEQFF. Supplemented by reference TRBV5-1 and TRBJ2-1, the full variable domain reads KAGVTQTPRYLIKTRGQQVTLSCSPISGHRSVSWYQQTPGQGLQFLFEYFSETQRNKGNFPGRFSGRQFSNSRSEMNVSTLELGDSALYLCASSLISATNEQFFGPGTRLTVL.

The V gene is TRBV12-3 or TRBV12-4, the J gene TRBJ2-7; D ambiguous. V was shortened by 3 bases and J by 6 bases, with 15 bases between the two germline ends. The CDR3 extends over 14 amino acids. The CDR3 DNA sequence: TGTGCCAGCAGTTTCATCACCACTACGAGCGAGCAGTACTTC. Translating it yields CASSFITTTSEQYF.

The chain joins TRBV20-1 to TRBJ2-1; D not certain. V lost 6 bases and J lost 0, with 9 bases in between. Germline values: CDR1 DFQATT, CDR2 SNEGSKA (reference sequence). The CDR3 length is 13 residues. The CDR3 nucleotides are TGCAGTGCCCTACACAGCTCCTACAATGAGCAGTTCTTC. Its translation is CSALHSSYNEQFF.

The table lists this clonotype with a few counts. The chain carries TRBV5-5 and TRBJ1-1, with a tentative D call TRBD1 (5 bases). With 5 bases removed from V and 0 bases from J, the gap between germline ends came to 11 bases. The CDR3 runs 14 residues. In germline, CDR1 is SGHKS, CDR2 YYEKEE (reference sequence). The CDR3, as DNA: TGTGCCAGCAGGAGGGACCGCATGAACACTGAAGCTTTCTTT. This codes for CASRRDRMNTEAFF.

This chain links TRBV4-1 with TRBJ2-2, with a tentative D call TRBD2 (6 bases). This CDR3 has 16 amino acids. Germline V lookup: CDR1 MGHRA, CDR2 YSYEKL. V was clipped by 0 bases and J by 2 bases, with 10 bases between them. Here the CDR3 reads CASSQDRGVNTGELFF. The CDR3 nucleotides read TGCGCCAGCAGCCAAGATCGCGGGGTTAACACCGGGGAGCTGTTTTTT.

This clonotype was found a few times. CDR3 loop: CASSPTEHEQYV. CDR3 bases: TGTGCCAGCAGCCCGACAGAGCACGAGCAGTACGTC. The chain employs TRBV9 and TRBJ2-7; perhaps TRBD1 as D (5 bases). V was shortened by 4 bases and J by 5 bases, with 10 bases between the two germline ends. This CDR3 has 12 residues. CDR1 SGDLS and CDR2 YYNGEE come from the germline V gene.